Listed here is a single T cell receptor beta chain. PCR primers comprised 60 Vbeta and 13 Jbeta primers. Libraries were prepared by immunoSEQ multiplex PCR; TCRdb keeps only in-frame clonotypes and omits some of them. The sample has about 110,000 clones, around 73% seen once; the top ten hold 8.2%. This entry is derived from a study of cytomegalovirus exposure and HLA in healthy donors. Germline values: CDR1 SGDLS, CDR2 YYNGEE. Trimming left V 0 bases short and J 9 bases short, with 13 bases between. CDR3 length: 14 residues. V usage is TRBV9 and J usage is TRBJ1-5; D might be TRBD1 (5 bases). Sequenced: PBMCs. The sequence was obtained from a woman aged 40 to 49 in good health and CMV-seropositive. CDR3 DNA sequence: TGTGCCAGCAGCGTAGGGGGCGGAAATTCGCCCCAGCATTTT. Protein product: CASSVGGGNSPQHF. Together with reference TRBV9 and TRBJ1-5, the CDR3 gives the full variable domain: DSGVTQTPKHLITATGQRVTLRCSPRSGDLSVYWYQQSLDQGLQFLIQYYNGEERAKGNILERFSAQQFPDLHSELNLSSLELGDSALYFCASSVGGGNSPQHFGDGTRLSIL.